These 19 T cell receptor beta chains came from one sample sequenced in a study of cytomegalovirus exposure and HLA in healthy donors. Only in-frame clones appear in the TCRdb table, and some are missing; sequencing was by immunoSEQ multiplex PCR. The sample has 330,000 or so clones; roughly 89% are singletons. Sequenced material: PBMCs. These receptors all stem from a woman aged 18-29 years in good health and CMV-seronegative.

J is TRBJ1-3 and V is TRBV4-1; possible D gene TRBD1, 6 bases. Between the trimmed V and J ends, which lost 4 bases and 1 base, there was a span of 14 bases. This CDR3 region has 16 residues. Germline assignment: CDR1 MGHRA and CDR2 YSYEKL. For the CDR3, the DNA is TGCGCCAGCAGCCGGGGAGCACAGGGTTCTGGAAACACCATATATTTT. It translates to CASSRGAQGSGNTIYF.

This chain uses TRBV13 with TRBJ2-2; TRBD2 might be the D (5 bases). CDR3 size: 16 residues. Germline V gene data show CDR1 as PRHDT and CDR2 as FYEKMQ (reference sequence). The germline V and J ends were trimmed by 3 bases and 2 bases, with 13 bases remaining between them. The CDR3 sequence: CASSFFTGKNTGELFF. The CDR3 DNA is TGTGCCAGCAGCTTTTTTACCGGGAAAAACACCGGGGAGCTGTTTTTT.

This clone was seen a handful of times. The rearrangement joins TRBV28 to TRBJ2-1; 10 bases are shared with TRBD2. This CDR3 region has 17 residues. After removal of 1 base from V and 8 bases from J, the junction contained 11 bases not matched to a gene. Per germline, CDR1 MDHEN and CDR2 SYDVKM. CDR3 bases: TGTGCCAGCAGTTTATACCAGAGACTAGCGGGTTCGGATGAGCAGTTCTTC. Residues: CASSLYQRLAGSDEQFF.

V and J are TRBV29-1 and TRBJ1-1, with TRBD1 matching over 7 bases. The CDR3 consists of 12 residues. After removal of 4 bases from V and 11 bases from J, the junction contained 10 bases not matched to a gene. Germline V gene sequence: CDR1 SQVTM, CDR2 ANQGSEA. The CDR3 protein is CSVVPDRVGAFF. In DNA, the CDR3 is TGCAGCGTTGTACCCGACAGGGTGGGGGCTTTCTTT.

The CDR3 DNA reads TGTGCCAGCAGCTTAGTGGGGGGTGTTACAGAGACCCAGTACTTC. As protein: CASSLVGGVTETQYF. The chain has TRBV7-9 and TRBJ2-5, with D tentatively TRBD2 (6 bases). The CDR3 is 15 amino acids. The V end lost 1 base, the J end lost 4 bases, and 13 bases lay between the germline ends. Germline loops: CDR1 SEHNR, CDR2 FQNEAQ (reference sequence). The full variable domain, in which reference TRBV7-9 and TRBJ2-5 provide the parts outside the CDR3, is DTGVSQNPRHKITKRGQNVTFRCDPISEHNRLYWYRQTLGQGPEFLTYFQNEAQLEKSRLLSDRFSAERPKGSFSTLEIQRTEQGDSAMYLCASSLVGGVTETQYFGPGTRLLVL.

The chain joins TRBV28 to TRBJ2-3; 8 positions agree with TRBD1. The CDR3 is made up of 13 amino acids. V dropped 5 bases and J dropped 6; count of bases not matched to a gene: 4. Germline CDR1 MDHEN, CDR2 SYDVKM. CDR3: CASSQQGVDTQYF. For the CDR3, the DNA is TGTGCCAGCAGTCAACAGGGGGTGGATACGCAGTATTTT.

The chain recombines TRBV28 with TRBJ2-1; 7 bases map to TRBD2. CDR3 size: 16 residues. After removal of 6 bases from V and 1 base from J, the junction contained 9 bases not matched to a gene. Looked up from germline, CDR1 is MDHEN and CDR2 is SYDVKM. The CDR3 DNA reads as TGTGCCAGCAGCTCCCTAGCGGAGGGTTCCTACAATGAGCAGTTCTTC. This encodes CASSSLAEGSYNEQFF.

J is TRBJ2-7 and V is TRBV5-6; possibly TRBD1 for D (6 bases). Germline V gene lookup returns CDR1 SGHDT and CDR2 YYEEEE. The V and J ends lost 5 bases and 8 bases respectively, with 11 bases between them. There are 11 residues in the CDR3. The DNA of the CDR3 is TGTGCCAGCAGACCCGGGACACAGCAGTACTTC. It codes for CASRPGTQQYF.

The rearrangement joins TRBV30 to TRBJ2-1; TRBD1 agrees at 9 bases. The CDR3 is 14 amino acids. V lost 0 bases and J lost 8; bases outside the gene matches: 5. Germline V lookup: CDR1 GTSNPN, CDR2 SVGIG (reference sequence). DNA for the CDR3: TGTGCCTGGAGTGTTGGACAGGGGATCTATGAGCAGTTCTTC. It yields the protein CAWSVGQGIYEQFF.

The V and J genes are TRBV6-6 and TRBJ1-5, with unresolved D. The CDR3 runs 13 residues. V was shortened by 6 bases and J by 4 bases, with 10 bases between the two germline ends. CDR1 and CDR2 (germline): MNHNY, SVGAGI (reference sequence). As DNA, the CDR3 is TGTGCCAGCAGACACTACCTAAATCAGCCCCAGCATTTT. Its protein product is CASRHYLNQPQHF.

This rearrangement joins TRBV19 to TRBJ2-1, with D hard to call. Trimming pared 0 bases from V and 5 bases from J, leaving 11 bases between. The CDR3 loop spans 15 amino acids. The germline CDR1 and CDR2 sequences are LNHDA and SQIVND (reference sequence). In nucleotides, the CDR3 is TGTGCCAGTAGTATAGATCGGGTAAGGAACAATGAGCAGTTCTTC. As protein: CASSIDRVRNNEQFF.

This clone was seen a single time. The chain couples TRBV27 to TRBJ2-1, with 7 bases aligning to TRBD2. Unmatched junction bases numbered 3, after V lost 7 bases and J lost 0 bases. The CDR3 sequence is 14 residues long. Germline V lookup: CDR1 MNHEY, CDR2 SMNVEV (reference sequence). The CDR3 sequence: CASKGGSSYNEQFF. DNA of the CDR3: TGTGCCAGCAAGGGCGGGAGCTCCTACAATGAGCAGTTCTTC.

The chain employs TRBV6-5 and TRBJ2-1, with D possibly matching TRBD1 (5 bases). Trimming cost V 4 bases and J 5 bases, with 9 bases left between them. In germline, CDR1 is MNHEY, CDR2 SVGAGI. The CDR3 runs 13 residues. The CDR3 region is CASSLRQNNEQFF. The CDR3 nucleotides read TGTGCCAGCAGTTTGAGACAGAACAATGAGCAGTTCTTC.

This clone occurred once. V gene TRBV2 combines with J gene TRBJ1-4, with unresolved D. The length of the CDR3 is 16 residues. CDR1 is SNHLY and CDR2 is FYNNEI in the germline V gene. Trimming left V 2 bases short and J 0 bases short, with 10 bases between. CDR3 DNA sequence: TGTGCCAGCAGTGAACTTGTTCAGTCAACTAATGAAAAACTGTTTTTT. Its protein product is CASSELVQSTNEKLFF.

This chain uses TRBV7-9 with TRBJ2-2; D gene unclear. The germline V gene has CDR1 SEHNR and CDR2 FQNEAQ (reference sequence). Trimming took off 5 bases at V and 6 bases at J, with 7 bases between the two ends. CDR3 length: 12 residues. DNA of the CDR3: TGTGCCAGCAGCCCCGGGTCCGGGGAGCTGTTTTTT. Its protein is CASSPGSGELFF.

This chain connects TRBV7-6 to TRBJ2-7, with D possibly TRBD2 on 6 matching bases. Trimming cost V 8 bases and J 3 bases, with 26 bases left between them. Germline CDR1 and CDR2: SGHVS and FNYEAQ. The CDR3 is 17 residues long. CDR3 nucleotide sequence: TGTGCCAGCCCGATCAGGAAGTTGGAGGGACTTCACTACGAGCAGTACTTC. Protein product: CASPIRKLEGLHYEQYF.

The rearrangement links TRBV27 to TRBJ2-7; TRBD2 might be the D (5 bases). V was pared by 4 bases and J by 4 bases, with 17 bases between. The V gene's germline CDR1 is MNHEY and CDR2 SMNVEV (reference sequence). The CDR3 contains 15 residues. The CDR3 reads CASSSPLGGPYEQYF. CDR3 DNA sequence: TGTGCCAGCAGTTCCCCCTTGGGCGGGCCTTACGAGCAGTACTTC.

The chain joins TRBV2 to TRBJ2-1, with 7 nucleotides matching TRBD2. Germline CDR1 SNHLY, CDR2 FYNNEI. CDR3 size: 12 residues. V trimming: 1 base; J trimming: 13 bases; junction bases outside the gene matches: 4. CDR3 amino acids: CASSEGSGIQFF. Written as DNA, the CDR3 is TGTGCCAGCAGTGAAGGAAGCGGGATCCAGTTCTTC.

The chain recombines TRBV27 with TRBJ2-7; weak D call: TRBD1 (6 bases). V was clipped by 5 bases and J by 2 bases, with 13 bases between them. The CDR3 consists of 14 residues. Per germline, CDR1 MNHEY and CDR2 SMNVEV (reference sequence). As DNA, the CDR3 is TGTGCCAGCAGTCCCCCGGGACAAGCCTACGAGCAGTACTTC. It is translated as CASSPPGQAYEQYF.